Listed here are 25 T cell receptor beta chains from one sample, sequenced in a study of OX40 agonist ivuxolimab in advanced cancers. TCRdb keeps only in-frame clones here, not all; method: immunoSEQ multiplex PCR. The sample gives roughly 100,000 clones, more than 85% of which show up once; more than 3% is in the top ten. The sample was CD4+ or CD8+ T cells sorted from blood, taken in a trial of the OX40 agonist ivuxolimab. Source of these receptors: an adult with an advanced solid tumor such as melanoma, head and neck, liver or kidney cancer.

This chain joins TRBV1 and TRBJ2-5; the D call in the table, TRBD1, was not verified against the DNA. TRBV1 is recorded as a pseudogene. CDR3 length: 15 amino acids. The chain's CDR3 is CTSSHDRDRAGTQYF. CDR3 DNA sequence: TGCACCAGCAGCCACGACCGGGACAGGGCAGGGACCCAGTACTTC.

The chain recombines TRBV11-2 with TRBJ1-1; maybe TRBD1 (6 bases). In germline, CDR1 is SGHAT, CDR2 FQNNGV. The V gene lost 1 base and the J gene lost 6 bases, with 15 bases spanning the gap. The CDR3 runs to 15 residues. The CDR3 DNA reads TGTGCCAGCAGCTTAGGGGGGGGGCTTTGGCCTGAAGCTTTCTTT. This sequence encodes CASSLGGGLWPEAFF.

This chain links TRBV15 with TRBJ2-3; 7 bases agree with TRBD1. Germline V lookup: CDR1 LNHNV, CDR2 YYDKDF (reference sequence). CDR3 length: 15 residues. Trimming cost V 6 bases and J 1 base; bases outside gene matches: 7. The CDR3 here is CATRGAGGGTDTQYF. The CDR3 bases are TGTGCCACCAGAGGGGCAGGGGGTGGCACAGATACGCAGTATTTT.

The chain's CDR3 is CASSFEQAKNEKLFF. CDR3 coding DNA: TGCGCCAGCAGCTTTGAACAGGCCAAAAATGAAAAACTGTTTTTT. V and J are TRBV5-1 and TRBJ1-4; the D gene is possibly TRBD1 (5 bases). This CDR3 comprises 15 residues. Germline lookup yields CDR1 SGHRS and CDR2 YFSETQ. V shed 2 bases and J shed 5 bases, with 13 bases lying between them.

This clone was counted once. The V and J genes are TRBV4-1 and TRBJ2-7; D remains unclear. V lost 0 bases and J lost 1, with 10 bases in between. This CDR3 has 15 amino acids. CDR1 is MGHRA, CDR2 YSYEKL, per germline. CDR3 nucleotides: TGCGCCAGCAGCCAAGAAGGTGGGGTTTCCTACGAGCAGTACTTC. Amino acid sequence: CASSQEGGVSYEQYF.

The chain has TRBV5-4 and TRBJ2-2, with 9 bases fitting TRBD1. Germline assignment: CDR1 SGHNT and CDR2 YYREEE (reference sequence). The CDR3 sequence is 13 residues long. Germline trimming cut 6 bases from V and 9 bases from J; bases unmatched to any gene: 6. CDR3 protein: CASTSQGARELFF. CDR3 nucleotides: TGTGCCAGCACCTCACAGGGGGCAAGGGAGCTGTTTTTT.

The gene calls are TRBV27 and TRBJ1-5; possibly TRBD1 for D (5 bases). CDR3 length equals 15 residues. V lost 2 bases and J lost 0, with 8 bases in between. Germline-derived CDR1 and CDR2 are MNHEY and SMNVEV (reference sequence). CDR3 sequence: CASSLGDGSNQPQHF. DNA of the CDR3: TGTGCCAGCAGTTTAGGGGACGGTAGCAATCAGCCCCAGCATTTT.

The chain has TRBV7-8 and TRBJ2-7; 8 positions match TRBD1. The V and J ends lost 8 bases and 4 bases, in that order; junction bases with no gene match: 4. The length of the CDR3 is 12 residues. The germline V gene has CDR1 SGHVS and CDR2 FQNEAQ. The chain's CDR3 is CASQGARYEQYF. The CDR3 DNA is TGTGCCAGCCAGGGGGCGCGTTACGAGCAGTACTTC.

The chain has TRBV13 and TRBJ2-5; D is undetermined. V shed 4 bases and J shed 5 bases, with 11 bases lying between them. Looked up from germline, CDR1 is PRHDT and CDR2 is FYEKMQ (reference sequence). CDR3 length: 13 residues. For the CDR3, the DNA is TGTGCCAGCAGCTCCTCAAGCCGGGAGACCCAGTACTTC. Translation: CASSSSSRETQYF.

The chain links TRBV2 to TRBJ1-1; D not resolved. The CDR3 runs to 13 residues. V shed 4 bases and J shed 7 bases, with 13 bases lying between them. Germline CDR1 SNHLY, CDR2 FYNNEI. The CDR3 DNA sequence: TGTGCCAGCAGTGGCAGGTTCACCAATGAAGCTTTCTTT. Its translation: CASSGRFTNEAFF. The full variable domain, its missing parts supplied by reference TRBV2 and TRBJ1-1, is EPEVTQTPSHQVTQMGQEVILRCVPISNHLYFYWYRQILGQKVEFLVSFYNNEISEKSEIFDDQFSVERPDGSNFTLKIRSTKLEDSAMYFCASSGRFTNEAFFGQGTRLTVV.

The chain uses TRBV18 and TRBJ2-3; D is unclear. The V end was cut by 2 bases, the J end by 2 bases, with 8 bases between. This CDR3 comprises 14 residues. Germline CDR1 is KGHSH and CDR2 is LQKENI. CDR3: CASSPSANTDTQYF. The CDR3 DNA is TGTGCCAGCTCACCAAGCGCAAACACAGATACGCAGTATTTT.

The chain links TRBV28 to TRBJ1-5, with D possibly TRBD1 on 5 matching bases. Looked up from germline, CDR1 is MDHEN and CDR2 is SYDVKM. CDR3 size: 14 residues. V was pared by 3 bases and J by 7 bases, with 13 bases between. Written as DNA, the CDR3 is TGTGCCAGCAGTTTGTGGCCAGGGAAGCAGCCCCAGCATTTT. It translates to CASSLWPGKQPQHF.

The rearrangement uses TRBV4-2 and TRBJ2-5; D is unresolved. The CDR3 loop spans 13 amino acids. V was trimmed by 0 bases and J by 4 bases, leaving 6 bases between them. From germline, CDR1 is LGHNA and CDR2 YNFKEQ. The CDR3 protein is CASSQEIAETQYF. The CDR3 DNA reads TGTGCCAGCAGCCAAGAAATAGCAGAGACCCAGTACTTC.

The chain has TRBV5-1 and TRBJ2-5, with TRBD2 matching 11 bases. This CDR3 contains 20 residues. CDR1 and CDR2 (germline): SGHRS, YFSETQ. The junction had 16 bases not matched to a gene; V was cut back by 0 bases and J by 3 bases. The CDR3 reads CASSLGLAGRPGTFKETQYF. The CDR3, as DNA: TGCGCCAGCAGCTTGGGACTAGCGGGACGGCCCGGCACATTTAAAGAGACCCAGTACTTC.

The table lists this clone with a count of one. V usage is TRBV19 and J usage is TRBJ1-2; 8 bases map to TRBD1. V was clipped by 5 bases and J by 5 bases; unmatched bases: 7. The CDR3 loop spans 14 amino acids. Germline V gene data show CDR1 as LNHDA and CDR2 as SQIVND (reference sequence). CDR3 DNA sequence: TGTGCCAGTAGTGCACAGGGGGGAAGGTATGGCTACACCTTC. Translating gives CASSAQGGRYGYTF.

The chain uses TRBV4-1 and TRBJ2-1; D not certain. CDR3 size: 12 residues. Germline CDR1 is MGHRA and CDR2 is YSYEKL. With 4 bases removed from V and 8 bases from J, the gap between germline ends came to 9 bases. The CDR3 loop is CASSPSRYEQFF. The DNA of the CDR3 is TGCGCCAGCAGCCCGTCGCGTTATGAGCAGTTCTTC.

The genes are TRBV9 and TRBJ2-1; 7 nucleotides agree with TRBD2. CDR3 length: 17 residues. The J segment lost 4 bases and the V segment lost 0 bases, leaving 10 bases of the junction unmatched. The germline V gene has CDR1 SGDLS and CDR2 YYNGEE. The CDR3 protein is CASSVATGGTLYNEQFF. The CDR3 DNA is TGTGCCAGCAGCGTAGCTACCGGGGGGACTCTATACAATGAGCAGTTCTTC.

The rearrangement links TRBV13 to TRBJ1-5; D is uncertain. V gave up 0 bases and J gave up 5 bases, with 5 bases separating them. Germline assignment: CDR1 PRHDT and CDR2 FYEKMQ (reference sequence). The CDR3 contains 13 residues. This CDR3 is CASSLGGYQPQHF. The CDR3 DNA is TGTGCCAGCAGCTTAGGAGGGTATCAGCCCCAGCATTTT. Based on the CDR3 plus reference TRBV13 and TRBJ1-5, the full variable domain is AAGVIQSPRHLIKEKRETATLKCYPIPRHDTVYWYQQGPGQDPQFLISFYEKMQSDKGSIPDRFSAQQFSDYHSELNMSSLELGDSALYFCASSLGGYQPQHFGDGTRLSIL.

The rearrangement joins TRBV6-4 to TRBJ2-3; TRBD1 agrees at 7 bases. From germline, CDR1 is MRHNA and CDR2 SNTAGT. The CDR3 length is 15 residues. V was pared by 2 bases and J by 2 bases, with 4 bases of the junction left unmatched. The CDR3 coding sequence is TGTGCCAGCAGTGACGGGGACAGCCCCACAGATACGCAGTATTTT. Translation: CASSDGDSPTDTQYF.

This sequence joins TRBV19 and TRBJ1-4; D is uncertain. This CDR3 has 13 amino acids. V lost 2 bases, J lost 9 bases, and 10 bases lay in between. Germline-derived CDR1 and CDR2 are LNHDA and SQIVND (reference sequence). As DNA, the CDR3 is TGTGCCAGTAGTATATCCGGCGGAAAAAAACTGTTTTTT. It is translated as CASSISGGKKLFF.

The chain uses TRBV30 and TRBJ2-7, with 11 bases fitting TRBD1. V gave up 3 bases and J gave up 3 bases; unmatched junction bases: 7. The CDR3 has 15 amino acids. Germline V gene lookup returns CDR1 GTSNPN and CDR2 SVGIG (reference sequence). CDR3 DNA: TGTGCCTGGAGCGAAGGGACAGGGGGATACTACGAGCAGTACTTC. Amino acid sequence: CAWSEGTGGYYEQYF.

The rearrangement joins TRBV6-5 to TRBJ2-7; 8 bases agree with TRBD1. The CDR3 sequence is 15 residues long. J lost 1 base, V lost 2 bases, and 4 bases had no gene match. Germline values: CDR1 MNHEY, CDR2 SVGAGI. The CDR3 spells CASSYGQGASYEQYF. In DNA form, the CDR3 reads TGTGCCAGCAGTTACGGGCAGGGGGCATCCTACGAGCAGTACTTC.

The count of this clone is one. The rearrangement joins TRBV27 to TRBJ2-3; 7 bases map to TRBD2. The trim removed 6 bases at V and 2 bases at J, leaving 8 bases unmatched. The CDR3 extends over 15 amino acids. Germline V lookup: CDR1 MNHEY, CDR2 SMNVEV (reference sequence). In DNA form, the CDR3 reads TGTGCCAGCAGCCCGATGGGGGGGTACACAGATACGCAGTATTTT. Translation: CASSPMGGYTDTQYF.

The CDR3 sequence: CASSQITLNTEAFF. CDR3 DNA: TGTGCCAGCAGTCAAATTACCCTGAACACTGAAGCTTTCTTT. This chain connects TRBV11-2 to TRBJ1-1, with D hard to call. The CDR3 covers 14 residues. The V and J ends lost 6 bases and 0 bases respectively, with 11 bases between them. The germline CDR1 and CDR2 sequences are SGHAT and FQNNGV.

The V gene is TRBV29-1, the J gene TRBJ2-7; TRBD1 might be the D (6 bases). V lost 4 bases and J lost 3, with 13 bases in between. Germline values: CDR1 SQVTM, CDR2 ANQGSEA. This CDR3 comprises 13 residues. CDR3 bases: TGCAGCGTTGCGACAGGTAGAGTCTACGAGCAGTACTTC. Protein: CSVATGRVYEQYF.